The 25 T cell receptor beta chains below come from one sample, sequenced in a study of technical replicates of blood from a handful of donors. Some clones are missing from TCRdb's copy, which holds only in-frame ones; the method was immunoSEQ multiplex PCR. The sample holds around 89,000 clones, around 96% seen once. Sample: T cells isolated from PBMCs. The source is a human donor in good health.

The chain has TRBV28 and TRBJ2-3, with 12 bases matching TRBD2. This CDR3 spans 16 amino acids. The germline gives CDR1 MDHEN, CDR2 SYDVKM. With V trimmed by 5 bases and J by 4 bases, 7 bases remained unmatched. The CDR3 bases are TGTGCCAGCAGTCCCCCTAGCGGGAGGGCCGCAGATACGCAGTATTTT. Encoded protein: CASSPPSGRAADTQYF.

The chain employs TRBV9 and TRBJ1-3, with D perhaps matching TRBD1 (5 bases). Germline-derived CDR1 and CDR2 are SGDLS and YYNGEE. V gave up 1 base and J gave up 4 bases, with 9 bases separating them. The CDR3 contains 14 residues. Here the CDR3 reads CASSVQGTGNTIYF. CDR3 nucleotide sequence: TGTGCCAGCAGCGTACAGGGTACGGGAAACACCATATATTTT.

The V call is TRBV10-3, the J call TRBJ2-2; 7 bases fit TRBD2. Germline CDR1 reads ENHRY; CDR2 reads SYGVKD. V dropped 10 bases and J dropped 11; count of bases not matched to a gene: 10. CDR3 length: 12 amino acids. The CDR3 protein is CATGGGGLELFF. The CDR3 nucleotides are TGTGCCACGGGAGGTGGAGGGTTAGAGCTGTTTTTT.

V and J are TRBV7-8 and TRBJ2-5, with 7 bases that match TRBD2. CDR1 and CDR2 from the germline V gene are SGHVS and FQNEAQ. This CDR3 spans 14 amino acids. V shed 6 bases and J 4 bases; nucleotides not matched to a gene: 8. The CDR3 sequence is CASRPMGEGETQYF. As DNA, the CDR3 is TGTGCCAGCAGGCCGATGGGGGAGGGAGAGACCCAGTACTTC.

The CDR3 DNA follows: TGTGCCAGCTCACTGACAGGCCCCGGGCAGCCCCAGCATTTT. This sequence encodes CASSLTGPGQPQHF. This sequence joins TRBV27 and TRBJ1-5, with a weak D call TRBD1 (6 bases). V was shortened by 8 bases and J by 7 bases, with 18 bases between the two germline ends. The CDR3 loop spans 14 amino acids. The germline V gene encodes CDR1 MNHEY and CDR2 SMNVEV (reference sequence).

The chain carries TRBV19 and TRBJ1-6, with a weak D call TRBD1 (6 bases). The germline V gene has CDR1 LNHDA and CDR2 SQIVND (reference sequence). The CDR3 has 13 residues. Trimming stripped 4 bases from V and 8 bases from J, with 9 bases between. CDR3 amino acids: CASSTGQYSPLHF. The DNA of the CDR3 is TGTGCCAGTAGTACAGGACAGTATTCACCCCTCCACTTT.

This clone has more than one count but fewer than ten. The chain recombines TRBV10-3 with TRBJ2-3; TRBD2 matches at 12 bases. The CDR3 has 15 residues. From germline, CDR1 is ENHRY and CDR2 SYGVKD. The ends lost 4 bases at V and 5 bases at J; junction bases unmatched: 4. The CDR3 region is CAISGLAGAQDTQYF. The DNA of the CDR3 is TGTGCCATCAGTGGACTAGCGGGAGCCCAAGATACGCAGTATTTT.

About this clone itself: The same CDR3 also results from other DNA sequences found in this sample. V and J are TRBV4-1 and TRBJ2-7, with a weak D call TRBD2 (5 bases). V was trimmed by 1 base and J by 2 bases, leaving 9 bases between them. From germline, CDR1 is MGHRA and CDR2 YSYEKL. The CDR3 has 14 amino acids. CDR3 bases: TGCGCCAGCAGCCAAGGCCGGGGTGCCTACGAGCAGTACTTC. Its protein is CASSQGRGAYEQYF.

The chain recombines TRBV9 with TRBJ2-7, with D tentatively TRBD1 (6 bases). The germline V gene has CDR1 SGDLS and CDR2 YYNGEE. The CDR3 sequence is 14 residues long. V was clipped by 4 bases and J by 3 bases, with 14 bases between them. CDR3 DNA: TGTGCCAGCAGCACAGGGAGACAGTACTACGAGCAGTACTTC. Encoded protein: CASSTGRQYYEQYF.

The chain is built from TRBV6-4 and TRBJ2-2, with D maybe TRBD1 (6 bases). CDR1 MRHNA and CDR2 SNTAGT come from the germline V gene. The CDR3 has 15 residues. The ends were cut back, 8 bases at V and 0 bases at J, with 13 bases in the middle. CDR3 region: CASSQGQTNTGELFF. For the CDR3, the DNA is TGTGCCAGCTCGCAAGGACAGACGAACACCGGGGAGCTGTTTTTT.

This clone was seen just once. This chain connects TRBV11-3 to TRBJ2-5; 8 nucleotides agree with TRBD2. This CDR3 spans 16 amino acids. CDR1 and CDR2 from the germline V gene are SGHNT and YENEEA. Trimming cost V 0 bases and J 4 bases; bases outside gene matches: 7. The CDR3 region is CASSLELSGLVETQYF. The CDR3 DNA is TGTGCCAGCAGCTTAGAACTCTCGGGACTAGTAGAGACCCAGTACTTC. Full variable domain (outside the CDR3, taken from reference TRBV11-3 and TRBJ2-5): EAGVVQSPRYKIIEKKQPVAFWCNPISGHNTLYWYLQNLGQGPELLIRYENEEAVDDSQLPKDRFSAERLKGVDSTLKIQPAELGDSAVYLCASSLELSGLVETQYFGPGTRLLVL.

CDR3 in amino acids: CASSPRGLDTGELFF. In nucleotides, the CDR3 is TGCGCCAGCAGCCCCAGGGGGTTGGACACCGGGGAGCTGTTTTTT. The V gene is TRBV4-1, the J gene TRBJ2-2, with TRBD1 identical over 7 bases. CDR1 is MGHRA and CDR2 is YSYEKL in the germline V gene. This CDR3 is built from 15 residues. The ends lost 4 bases at V and 3 bases at J; junction bases unmatched: 5.

The V call is TRBV5-6, the J call TRBJ2-7, with 7 nucleotides matching TRBD1. The germline V gene has CDR1 SGHDT and CDR2 YYEEEE. CDR3 length: 14 amino acids. Trimming took 0 bases from V and 4 from J; bases not matched to a gene: 4. The DNA for the CDR3 is TGTGCCAGCAGCTTGGTACAGGGGACGTACGAGCAGTACTTC. It yields the protein CASSLVQGTYEQYF.

The chain carries TRBV9 and TRBJ1-1; TRBD1 matches at 8 bases. The CDR3 runs to 14 residues. The germline gives CDR1 SGDLS, CDR2 YYNGEE. The CDR3 reads CATSGGTGNTEAFF. The CDR3 bases are TGTGCTACATCCGGGGGGACAGGGAACACTGAAGCTTTCTTT. Using reference TRBV9 and TRBJ1-1 for the parts outside the CDR3, the full variable domain is DSGVTQTPKHLITATGQRVTLRCSPRSGDLSVYWYQQSLDQGLQFLIQYYNGEERAKGNILERFSAQQFPDLHSELNLSSLELGDSALYFCATSGGTGNTEAFFGQGTRLTVV.

CDR3 coding DNA: TGTGCCAGCAGCTTAGGCTTAAGCGGGCAGGGCTATGAAAAACTGTTTTTT. Amino acid sequence: CASSLGLSGQGYEKLFF. The chain employs TRBV11-2 and TRBJ1-4, with D possibly TRBD1 on 5 matching bases. From germline, CDR1 is SGHAT and CDR2 FQNNGV. The CDR3 extends over 17 amino acids. Trimming pared 1 base from V and 6 bases from J, leaving 18 bases between.

The rearrangement links TRBV19 to TRBJ1-1; 8 bases are a match to TRBD1. Germline lookup yields CDR1 LNHDA and CDR2 SQIVND (reference sequence). CDR3 size: 15 residues. V dropped 5 bases and J dropped 5; count of bases not matched to a gene: 10. CDR3 DNA: TGTGCCAGTAGTTCCCTAACAGGGGGGATTACTGAAGCTTTCTTT. Protein: CASSSLTGGITEAFF. Using reference TRBV19 and TRBJ1-1 for the parts outside the CDR3, the full variable domain is DGGITQSPKYLFRKEGQNVTLSCEQNLNHDAMYWYRQDPGQGLRLIYYSQIVNDFQKGDIAEGYSVSREKKESFPLTVTSAQKNPTAFYLCASSSLTGGITEAFFGQGTRLTVV.

This chain uses TRBV7-8 with TRBJ1-4, with D uncertain. The CDR3 is 12 amino acids. The germline V and J ends were trimmed by 1 base and 8 bases, with 5 bases remaining between them. Germline-derived CDR1 and CDR2 are SGHVS and FQNEAQ. CDR3 bases: TGTGCCAGCAGCTTAGACACAGAAAAACTGTTTTTT. Translating gives CASSLDTEKLFF.

The rearrangement joins TRBV5-1 to TRBJ1-6; D call uncertain. Germline CDR1 and CDR2: SGHRS and YFSETQ. V gave up 0 bases and J gave up 0 bases, with 4 bases separating them. The CDR3 is made up of 15 amino acids. The CDR3 sequence: CASSLDFSYNSPLHF. The CDR3 bases are TGCGCCAGCAGCTTGGACTTCTCCTATAATTCACCCCTCCACTTT.

This chain uses TRBV15 with TRBJ2-2; tentatively, D is TRBD1 (5 bases). Trimming took 3 bases from V and 8 from J, leaving 13 bases between them. The CDR3 runs 14 residues. The germline V gene encodes CDR1 LNHNV and CDR2 YYDKDF (reference sequence). The CDR3 DNA sequence: TGTGCCACCAGCAGGGTCCCCTCAGGGGGGGAGCTGTTTTTT. It encodes CATSRVPSGGELFF.

The V and J genes are TRBV7-2 and TRBJ1-2; D remains ambiguous. Trimming removed 1 base from V and 3 bases from J, with 9 bases in between. Germline V gives CDR1 SGHTA, CDR2 FQGNSA. The length of the CDR3 is 14 residues. The CDR3 DNA sequence: TGTGCCAGCAGCTTAGGTGAGGCCTACTATGGCTACACCTTC. Translated: CASSLGEAYYGYTF.

This clone was recorded a few times. The chain is built from TRBV7-9 and TRBJ2-1, with 9 bases aligning to TRBD2. The CDR3 has 19 amino acids. V shed 4 bases and J 4 bases; nucleotides not matched to a gene: 17. The V gene's germline CDR1 is SEHNR and CDR2 FQNEAQ (reference sequence). The CDR3 region has the DNA TGTGCCAGCAGCTCGAGAGGGGCACTTAGCGGGAGCCGATACAATGAGCAGTTCTTC. Amino acid sequence: CASSSRGALSGSRYNEQFF.

The chain is built from TRBV6-1 and TRBJ1-5; D gene ambiguous. The CDR3 covers 14 residues. Germline assignment: CDR1 MNHNS and CDR2 SASEGT. With 8 bases removed from V and 1 base from J, the gap between germline ends came to 12 bases. The chain's CDR3 is CASSKGGSNQPQHF. CDR3 in DNA: TGTGCCAGCTCGAAGGGAGGGAGCAATCAGCCCCAGCATTTT.

Remarks on this clone: The junction shows a germline mismatch at one end, possibly a read error. The chain couples TRBV30 to TRBJ1-6; 9 bases are shared with TRBD1. The CDR3 loop spans 16 amino acids. CDR1 is GTSNPN, CDR2 SVGIG, per germline (reference sequence). CDR3 in amino acids: CAGSPGTGTYNSPLHF. The DNA for the CDR3 is TGTGCCGGGAGTCCCGGGACAGGGACCTATAATTCACCCCTCCACTTT.

On this clone itself: A read error may account for a junction end that differs from germline. V gene TRBV11-2 combines with J gene TRBJ1-1, with 10 bases identical to TRBD1. Germline CDR1 is SGHAT and CDR2 is FQNNGV. The CDR3 consists of 13 residues. The CDR3 DNA reads as TGTGCCAGCAGCATAGACAGGGGGCCTGAAGCTTTCTTT. This encodes CASSIDRGPEAFF.

This chain uses TRBV6-5 with TRBJ2-7, with D maybe TRBD2 (5 bases). The CDR3 totals 16 residues. With 0 bases removed from V and 3 bases from J, the gap between germline ends came to 15 bases. Germline CDR1 is MNHEY and CDR2 is SVGAGI. The CDR3 spells CASSYSIMGEGYEQYF. The CDR3 region has the DNA TGTGCCAGCAGTTACTCGATTATGGGAGAGGGCTACGAGCAGTACTTC.